The 5 T cell receptor beta chains below come from one sample, sequenced in a study of cytomegalovirus exposure and HLA in healthy donors. Both 60 Vbeta primers and 13 Jbeta primers went into the PCR. Method: immunoSEQ multiplex PCR; TCRdb's copy keeps in-frame clones and lacks some. The data hold approximately 70,000 clones, with 70% to 80% observed a single time. Sequences were obtained from PBMCs. Receptors originate from a man between 50 and 59 years old in good health and CMV-seronegative.

V is TRBV7-6 and J is TRBJ1-1, with D possibly TRBD1 on 5 matching bases. Germline assignment: CDR1 SGHVS and CDR2 FNYEAQ. Trimming pared 3 bases from V and 2 bases from J, leaving 13 bases between. The CDR3 is 15 amino acids. CDR3: CASSFSGQGNTEAFF. The CDR3 DNA sequence: TGTGCCAGCAGCTTCTCCGGTCAGGGAAACACTGAAGCTTTCTTT.

The chain joins TRBV13 to TRBJ1-2, with 7 positions matching TRBD1. This CDR3 has 13 amino acids. CDR1 and CDR2 (germline): PRHDT, FYEKMQ (reference sequence). The V gene end was trimmed by 5 bases and the J gene end by 8 bases; junction bases not matched to a gene: 8. The CDR3 sequence is CASSETDREGYTF. CDR3 nucleotide sequence: TGTGCCAGCAGCGAAACTGACAGGGAAGGCTACACCTTC.

Regarding this clone: The CDR3 does not end in the conserved phenylalanine or tryptophan, so this is likely a read error. The limits of the CDR3 on the DNA are not certain, so only TCRdb's listed CDR3 is given. The chain recombines TRBV20-1 with TRBJ1-1. From its first to its last residue, the CDR3 has 10 amino acids. Germline V gene sequence: CDR1 DFQATT, CDR2 SNEGSKA (reference sequence). The CDR3 region is CSARYGERGI.

The chain has TRBV5-6 and TRBJ1-2, with D perhaps TRBD1 (5 bases). The germline V gene encodes CDR1 SGHDT and CDR2 YYEEEE. The V gene lost 4 bases and the J gene lost 6 bases, with 13 bases spanning the gap. The CDR3 is made up of 13 amino acids. The CDR3 is CASSRTSTDGYTF. In DNA, the CDR3 is TGTGCCAGCAGCCGAACATCGACAGATGGCTACACCTTC.

This chain links TRBV19 with TRBJ1-5; possible D gene TRBD1, 6 bases. Trimming stripped 6 bases from V and 2 bases from J, with 14 bases between. The length of the CDR3 is 15 residues. CDR1 is LNHDA and CDR2 is SQIVND in the germline V gene (reference sequence). The CDR3 loop reads CASRITGFGNQPQHF. The CDR3 region has the DNA TGTGCCAGTAGAATAACAGGGTTTGGCAATCAGCCCCAGCATTTT.